The rows below give T cell receptor beta chains drawn from one sample of a study of MAIT cells during Salmonella Paratyphi A infection. In TCRdb, the 5' RACE reads were re-called with MiXCR into one record per CDR3 protein. Of 550 to 700 distinct CDR3 sequences listed, about 42% are singletons. Input material: MAIT cells from blood. Receptors originate from an adult in good health. Each CDR3 is given with its conserved first and last residue. The D gene is left open where the match is weak. Clone size, where shown, is once, few, many, or a class for clones that have expanded.

v_gene	abundance	j_gene	d_gene	CDR3aa	CDR3nt
TRBV4-2	NA	TRBJ2-5	TRBD2	CASSQDRGDQETQYF	TGTGCCAGCAGCCAAGATCGGGGGGACCAAGAGACCCAGTACTTC
TRBV20-1	many	TRBJ1-1	NA	CSARPTTVDTEAFF	TGCAGTGCTAGACCCACGACAGTTGACACTGAAGCTTTCTTT
TRBV20-1	NA	TRBJ2-7	TRBD2	CSAETTGTSGGAYEQYF	TGCAGTGCTGAAACGACCGGGACTAGCGGGGGGGCCTACGAGCAGTACTTC
TRBV20-1	NA	TRBJ1-1	TRBD1	CSARAMTGDTEAFF	TGCAGTGCTAGAGCCATGACAGGGGACACTGAAGCTTTCTTT
TRBV6-1	few	TRBJ1-1	NA	CASSARTETEAFF	TGTGCCAGCAGTGCTAGAACCGAGACTGAAGCTTTCTTT
TRBV20-1	NA	TRBJ2-1	TRBD2	CSARLAGVTFDEQFF	TGCAGTGCTAGGCTAGCGGGGGTGACTTTCGATGAGCAGTTCTTC
TRBV20-1	few	TRBJ2-7	TRBD2	CSARLGTSGDSYEQYF	TGCAGTGCTCGACTCGGGACTAGCGGCGACTCCTACGAGCAGTACTTC
TRBV20-1	NA	TRBJ1-1	NA	CSASNQGDIGEAFF	TGCAGTGCCAGCAACCAAGGGGACATCGGTGAAGCTTTCTTT
TRBV20-1	many	TRBJ2-1	TRBD1	CSARDPGTAYNEQFF	TGCAGTGCTAGAGATCCGGGGACAGCTTACAATGAGCAGTTCTTC
TRBV20-1	NA	TRBJ2-2	NA	CSPPLESGELFF	TGCAGCCCACCCCTGGAGAGCGGGGAGCTGTTTTTT
TRBV20-1	many	TRBJ2-1	TRBD2	CSARPLAGDYNEQFF	TGCAGTGCTCGCCCCTTAGCGGGAGATTATAATGAGCAGTTCTTC
TRBV6-1	many	TRBJ2-3	NA	CASSEAPEGATDTQYF	TGTGCCAGCAGTGAAGCCCCGGAAGGGGCCACAGATACGCAGTATTTT
TRBV6-4	NA	TRBJ2-1	TRBD1	CASSDGQGGNEQFF	TGTGCCAGCAGTGACGGACAGGGTGGCAATGAGCAGTTCTTC
TRBV6-2/TRBV6-3	large	TRBJ2-3	NA	CASSARESTDTQYF	TGTGCCAGCAGTGCCCGGGAGAGCACAGATACGCAGTATTTT
TRBV6-4	NA	TRBJ2-5	TRBD2	CASSASGGAEETQYF	TGTGCCAGCAGTGCCAGCGGGGGGGCCGAGGAGACCCAGTACTTC
TRBV11-2	NA	TRBJ2-3	TRBD2	CASRIGGGDKTDTQYF	TGTGCCAGCAGAATTGGGGGGGGGGATAAAACAGATACGCAGTATTTT
TRBV20-1	few	TRBJ2-5	TRBD2	CSARDLSAGEQETQYF	TGCAGTGCTAGAGATCTCAGCGCGGGGGAACAAGAGACCCAGTACTTC
TRBV6-4	NA	TRBJ2-1	TRBD2	CASSDVASGANEQFF	TGTGCCAGCAGTGACGTGGCTAGCGGGGCAAATGAGCAGTTCTTC
TRBV4-2	NA	TRBJ2-5	TRBD2	CASSQDRGGQETQYF	TGTGCCAGCAGCCAAGATCGGGGGGGCCAAGAGACCCAGTACTTC
TRBV7-9	few	TRBJ2-2	NA	CASSLAEVSGELFF	TGTGCCAGCAGCTTAGCTGAGGTCTCCGGGGAGCTGTTTTTT
TRBV4-2	few	TRBJ2-3	TRBD2	CASSPEERENTDTQYF	TGTGCCAGCAGCCCAGAAGAGCGGGAGAACACAGATACGCAGTATTTT
TRBV20-1	NA	TRBJ2-1	NA	CSDSAGSYNEQFF	TGCAGTGACTCCGCGGGATCCTACAATGAGCAGTTCTTC
TRBV15	NA	TRBJ1-4	TRBD1	CATSLTGENEKLFF	TGTGCCACCAGCCTCACAGGGGAAAATGAAAAACTGTTTTTT
TRBV20-1	many	TRBJ1-5	NA	CSARDRPEAQPQHF	TGCAGTGCTAGAGATCGGCCCGAGGCCCAGCCCCAGCATTTT
TRBV25-1	NA	TRBJ1-5	TRBD1	CASSAERTGMMGNQPQHF	TGTGCCAGCAGTGCCGAGCGGACAGGGATGATGGGCAATCAGCCCCAGCATTTT